Reported below is one T cell receptor (beta chain). Its antigen is currently unknown. This specimen belongs to a study of cytomegalovirus exposure and HLA in healthy donors. The CDR3 extends over 16 amino acids. The ends were cut back, 1 base at V and 4 bases at J, with 15 bases in the middle. CDR1 and CDR2 from the germline V gene are SEHNR and FQNEAQ (reference sequence). Primers for the PCR totalled 60 Vbeta and 13 Jbeta. The protocol was immunoSEQ multiplex PCR, while the TCRdb copy is restricted to in-frame clones and leaves out a portion. This table holds 150,000 to 200,000 clones, about four fifths found once. General study points: Reportedly, a later analysis found an Asian-associated ancestry cluster had fewer N-insertions than the roughly 700-donor mean.

Sequenced material: PBMCs. The chain employs TRBV7-9 and TRBJ2-3; D unclear. This sequence originates from a woman between 50 and 59 years old in good health and CMV-seronegative. The CDR3 DNA sequence: TGTGCCAGCAGCTTAGTTCGGCAGGCCCTCTCAGATACGCAGTATTTT. Its translation: CASSLVRQALSDTQYF.